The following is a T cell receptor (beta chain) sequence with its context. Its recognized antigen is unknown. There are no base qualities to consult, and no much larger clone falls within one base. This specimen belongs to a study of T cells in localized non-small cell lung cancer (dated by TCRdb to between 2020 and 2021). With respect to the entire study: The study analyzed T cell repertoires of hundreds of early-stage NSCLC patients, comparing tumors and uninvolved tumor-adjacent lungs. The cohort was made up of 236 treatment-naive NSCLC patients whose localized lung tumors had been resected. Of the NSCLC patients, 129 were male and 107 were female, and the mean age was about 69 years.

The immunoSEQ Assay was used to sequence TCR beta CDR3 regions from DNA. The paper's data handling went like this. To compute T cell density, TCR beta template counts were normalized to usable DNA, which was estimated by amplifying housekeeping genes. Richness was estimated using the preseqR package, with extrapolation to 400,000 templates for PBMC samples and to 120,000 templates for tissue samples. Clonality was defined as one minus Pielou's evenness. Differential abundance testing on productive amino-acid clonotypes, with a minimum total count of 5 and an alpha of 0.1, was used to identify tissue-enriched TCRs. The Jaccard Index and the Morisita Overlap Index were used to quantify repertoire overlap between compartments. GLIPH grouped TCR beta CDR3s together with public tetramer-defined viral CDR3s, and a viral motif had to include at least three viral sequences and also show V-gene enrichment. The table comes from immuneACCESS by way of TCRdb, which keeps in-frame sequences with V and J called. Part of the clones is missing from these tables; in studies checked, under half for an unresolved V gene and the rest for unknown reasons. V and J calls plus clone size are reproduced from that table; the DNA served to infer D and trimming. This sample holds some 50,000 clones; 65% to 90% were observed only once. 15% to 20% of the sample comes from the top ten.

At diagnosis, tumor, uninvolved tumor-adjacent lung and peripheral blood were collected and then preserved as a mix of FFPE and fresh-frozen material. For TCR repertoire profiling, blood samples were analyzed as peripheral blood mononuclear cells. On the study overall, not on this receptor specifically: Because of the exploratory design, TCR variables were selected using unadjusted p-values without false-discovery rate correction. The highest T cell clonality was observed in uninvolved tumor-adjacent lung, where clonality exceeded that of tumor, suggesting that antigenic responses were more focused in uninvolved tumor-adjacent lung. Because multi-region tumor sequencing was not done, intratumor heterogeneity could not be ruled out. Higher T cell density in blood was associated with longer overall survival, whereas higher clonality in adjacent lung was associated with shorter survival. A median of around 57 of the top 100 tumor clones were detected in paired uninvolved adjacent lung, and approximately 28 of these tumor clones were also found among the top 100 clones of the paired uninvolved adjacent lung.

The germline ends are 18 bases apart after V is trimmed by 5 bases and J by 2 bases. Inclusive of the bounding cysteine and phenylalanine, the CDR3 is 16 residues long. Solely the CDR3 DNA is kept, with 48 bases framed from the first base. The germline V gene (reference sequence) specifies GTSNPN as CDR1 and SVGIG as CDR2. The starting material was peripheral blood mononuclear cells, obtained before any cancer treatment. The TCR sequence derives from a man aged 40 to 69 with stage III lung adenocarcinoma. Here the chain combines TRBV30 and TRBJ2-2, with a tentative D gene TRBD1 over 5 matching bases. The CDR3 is CAWRYLDSSNTGELFF. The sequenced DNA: TGTGCCTGGCGCTACCTCGACAGCTCCAACACCGGGGAGCTGTTTTTT.